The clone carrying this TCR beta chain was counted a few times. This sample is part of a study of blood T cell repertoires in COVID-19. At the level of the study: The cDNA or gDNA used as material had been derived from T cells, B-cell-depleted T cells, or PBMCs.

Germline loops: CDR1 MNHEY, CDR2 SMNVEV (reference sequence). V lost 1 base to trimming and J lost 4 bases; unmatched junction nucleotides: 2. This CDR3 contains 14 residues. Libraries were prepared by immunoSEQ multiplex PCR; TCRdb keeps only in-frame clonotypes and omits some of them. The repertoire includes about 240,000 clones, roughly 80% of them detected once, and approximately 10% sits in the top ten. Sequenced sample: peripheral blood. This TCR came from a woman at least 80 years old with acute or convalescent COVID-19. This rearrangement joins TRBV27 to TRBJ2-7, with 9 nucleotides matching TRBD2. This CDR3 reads CASSLWREGYEQYF. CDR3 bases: TGTGCCAGCAGTTTATGGCGGGAGGGGTACGAGCAGTACTTC.